This TCR beta chain derives from a study of shared clonotypes between healthy human individuals. Germline CDR1 reads SGHTA; CDR2 reads FQGNSA. V trimming: 4 bases; J trimming: 5 bases; junction bases outside the gene matches: 5. The CDR3 is 15 residues long. Profiling relied on immunoSEQ multiplex PCR, and the TCRdb table lists in-frame clones only, not all of them. The data contain under 1,100,000 clones, 70% to 80% of them seen just once; the ten biggest clones take up 0.6% to 0.7%. All donors qualified as healthy HIV-negative adults and had experienced no recent acute infections or vaccinations. This TCR was recovered from a man aged 18 to 30 in good health. Some clones in this sample may be carry-over from other donors' samples. The rearrangement uses TRBV7-2 and TRBJ2-5; 12 nucleotides agree with TRBD2. Sequencing input: memory CD4+ T cells from PBMCs. Specified subset: CD45RA-negative fraction. This CDR3 reads CASSSSLAGGETQYF. The CDR3 bases are TGTGCCAGCAGCTCCTCTCTAGCGGGAGGGGAGACCCAGTACTTC.